Included here is one T cell receptor beta chain sequence, with context. This clonotype was recorded many times. Its binding antigen is unknown. No base quality values were provided; no much bigger clone lies one nucleotide off. cDNA was synthesized by template-switch 5'RACE using a primer carrying a 10-nucleotide random unique molecular identifier by which each TCR transcript was tagged. Over 180 million TCR-beta sequences, covering 15-18 subjects, were produced in each sequencing run. The RNeasy kit was used to extract total RNA. The KAPA Real-time Library Amplification kit was used to amplify TCR-beta VDJ regions with primers targeting the TCR constant region and the 5'RACE anchor. Sample indexes and Illumina adaptors were added in a first PCR, after which library yield was increased in a second PCR. After Ampure bead purification, the TCR product of roughly 650 bp was size-selected on a 2% E-gel SizeSelection system. Library quality was checked on a Bioanalyzer, concentration was measured with Qubit, and libraries were quantified with the Kapa Library Quantification kit before pooling. Libraries were sequenced paired-end 2 x 150 bp on an Illumina HiSeq 2500. To increase sequence diversity, roughly 24-32% phiX was spiked into each library pool. As for the authors' bioinformatics: Quality-filtered reads were processed with the UMI-based MiGEC pipeline, and over 90% of raw TCR sequences were removed by the MiGEC pipeline during error correction. VDJ genes were aligned to IMGT germline references, and each clonotype was defined by a unique CDR3 amino acid sequence together with V-J genes. Clonal expansion, Shannon diversity and CDR3 relatedness (CalcPairwiseDistances, ClusterSamples) were evaluated with VDJtools, and phylogenetic trees were built with CLCbio workbench. Expanded clones were defined as having at least 8 unique UMIs, based on coefficient-of-variation modelling across technical triplicates. TCRdb ran its own pipeline on the public reads, namely fastp trimming at Q25 and MiXCR clone calling, and kept in-frame beta chains. All rows with the same CDR3 protein become a single entry with the most common DNA and genes. TCRdb, not the original authors, processed these V and J calls. The sample table shows about 65,000 distinct CDR3 sequences, and approximately 4.1% are seen once. Jointly, the top ten make up roughly 2.7% of the sample.

Libraries from unsorted PBMCs were made from 2 million PBMCs kept in RNAlater at -80 degrees C until RNA extraction. The multiple sclerosis patients were enrolled in a US clinical protocol that used magnetic resonance imaging to evaluate disease progression. Peripheral blood underwent Ficoll-Hypaque density gradient centrifugation to isolate PBMCs, which were then cryopreserved in liquid nitrogen. The record originates from a study of neurological immune-mediated disorders (dated by TCRdb to the late 2010s). With respect to the entire study: Among the 35 or so multiple sclerosis patients, relapsing-remitting MS was present in some 31 and secondary progressive MS was present in 3. Peripheral blood TCR-beta repertoires from HTLV-I-associated myelopathy (HAM/TSP) patients, multiple sclerosis patients and healthy controls were compared by UMI-based sequencing. The roughly 99 TCR-beta libraries covered PBMC samples along with longitudinal samples, technical triplicates, and paired sorted CD4+ and CD8+ T-cell subsets. Of the approximately 68 subjects in the cohort, about 14 were HAM/TSP patients, approximately 35 were multiple sclerosis patients, and 20 were healthy controls. General conclusions and limits of the study: No identical CDR3 amino acid sequences were found to be shared among expanded clones across subjects, suggesting that TCR-beta repertoires were private in all groups. The MS cluster showed no association with clinical or MRI features, and the authors stated that larger cohorts are needed. TCR clonal expansion was highest in HAM/TSP patients and lowest in MS patients, with MS patients falling below even healthy controls. Phylogenetic analysis grouped repertoires from 18 of 34 MS patients into a cluster of related CDR3 sequences, suggesting a possible repertoire-level signature.

The specimen was PBMCs. This TCR was sampled from a man aged 50-59 years with multiple sclerosis.

The encoded CDR3 is CASSQAPQRIDEQFF. The nucleotides are TGCGCCAGCAGCCAGGCCCCGCAGAGGATCGATGAGCAGTTCTTC. The chain was built from TRBV4-1 and TRBJ2-1, with no confident D gene call. Deletion took 3 bases off V and 8 bases off J, with a span of 17 bases between the germline ends. Via the germline V gene, CDR1 is MGHRA and CDR2 YSYEKL. The CDR3 contains 15 residues, cysteine and phenylalanine counted. Of the read, only the CDR3 DNA is kept; its 45 bases are in frame from base 1.